This passage covers 14 T cell receptor beta chains from one sample sequenced in a study of neurological immune-mediated disorders. TCRdb fed the 5' RACE reads into MiXCR, producing one record per CDR3 protein. Of about 33,000 distinct CDR3 sequences in the sample, 1.5% were seen once. Source material: PBMCs. The receptors stem from a woman between 25 and 40 years old with multiple sclerosis.

At least ten counts were recorded for this clonotype. J is TRBJ2-3 and V is TRBV29-1; no clear D gene. The ends were cut back, 3 bases at V and 3 bases at J, with 4 bases in the middle. Per the germline V gene, CDR1 is SQVTM and CDR2 is ANQGSEA. This CDR3 comprises 11 residues. CDR3 in amino acids: CSVDWTDTQYF. In DNA, the CDR3 is TGCAGCGTTGACTGGACAGATACGCAGTATTTT.

This clonotype was observed many times. V usage is TRBV7-2 and J usage is TRBJ2-1, with D perhaps matching TRBD1 (6 bases). Trimming left V 6 bases short and J 9 bases short, with 12 bases between. The CDR3 length is 12 residues. Germline CDR1 SGHTA, CDR2 FQGNSA. This CDR3 reads CASRGLQGEQFF. The CDR3 nucleotides read TGTGCCAGCAGGGGGTTACAGGGTGAGCAGTTCTTC.

In regard to this clonotype: As the CDR3 is not closed by the conserved phenylalanine or tryptophan, this likely results from a read error. The chain is built from TRBV20-1 and TRBJ1-5, with 7 bases fitting TRBD1. V was clipped by 4 bases and J by 3 bases; unmatched bases: 12. Germline lookup yields CDR1 DFQATT and CDR2 SNEGSKA (reference sequence). This CDR3 comprises 16 residues. As DNA, the CDR3 is TGCAGTGCTAACCCCAGGGGGGCGGGTTTCAATCAGCCCCAGCATTGT. Protein product: CSANPRGAGFNQPQHC.

This clonotype was seen ten or more times. The V gene is TRBV5-1, the J gene TRBJ1-2; TRBD1 matches at 7 bases. Per the germline V gene, CDR1 is SGHRS and CDR2 is YFSETQ. The CDR3 consists of 15 residues. V was pared by 2 bases and J by 3 bases, with 7 bases of the junction left unmatched. The DNA of the CDR3 is TGCGCCAGCAGCTTCGACCCCGACAGGGACTATGGCTACACCTTC. This sequence encodes CASSFDPDRDYGYTF.

This clonotype was picked up many times. This chain joins TRBV27 and TRBJ2-3; D possibly corresponds to TRBD1 (5 bases). V was shortened by 7 bases and J by 2 bases, with 10 bases between the two germline ends. CDR1 is MNHEY and CDR2 is SMNVEV in the germline V gene (reference sequence). This CDR3 spans 13 amino acids. The CDR3 region is CASTVRDTDTQYF. The CDR3 region has the DNA TGTGCCAGCACGGTCAGGGACACAGATACGCAGTATTTT.

This clonotype was observed many times. This rearrangement joins TRBV5-1 to TRBJ2-3, with TRBD2 matching 10 bases. The trim removed 1 base at V and 4 bases at J, leaving 6 bases unmatched. There are 16 residues in the CDR3. Looked up from germline, CDR1 is SGHRS and CDR2 is YFSETQ. CDR3 sequence (DNA): TGCGCCAGCAGCTTGCCGAGCGGGGGGGCGGCAGATACGCAGTATTTT. It codes for CASSLPSGGAADTQYF.

In this sample, this clonotype turned up many times. V gene TRBV5-5 combines with J gene TRBJ2-3; 7 nucleotides agree with TRBD1. The ends lost 4 bases at V and 2 bases at J; junction bases unmatched: 7. This CDR3 region has 15 residues. Per the germline V gene, CDR1 is SGHKS and CDR2 is YYEKEE (reference sequence). As DNA, the CDR3 is TGTGCCAGCAGCAAGACAGGGTCGACCACAGATACGCAGTATTTT. It translates to CASSKTGSTTDTQYF.

This clonotype showed up many times. J is TRBJ1-1 and V is TRBV5-1; D perhaps matches TRBD1 (5 bases). V was cut by 3 bases and J by 1 base, with 10 bases left in between. This CDR3 is built from 14 residues. Germline lookup yields CDR1 SGHRS and CDR2 YFSETQ. The CDR3 DNA follows: TGCGCCAGCAGCTGGGGACGGACGAACACTGAAGCTTTCTTT. This gives the protein CASSWGRTNTEAFF.

This clonotype was detected many times. This chain joins TRBV21-1 and TRBJ2-7; no DNA check was done on the table's D call, TRBD1. TRBV21-1 is designated a pseudogene. The CDR3 length is 13 residues. This chain's CDR3 is CASSGDRVYEQYF. In DNA, the CDR3 is TGTGCCAGCAGCGGGGACAGGGTATACGAGCAGTACTTC.

This clonotype was recorded many times. This CDR3 reads CASSQGQGVDEQFF. DNA of the CDR3: TGCGCCAGCAGCCAGGGCCAGGGGGTGGATGAGCAGTTCTTC. The J gene is TRBJ2-1, the V gene TRBV5-1; 7 positions agree with TRBD1. The CDR3 loop spans 14 amino acids. The V gene end was trimmed by 4 bases and the J gene end by 8 bases; junction bases not matched to a gene: 9. Germline V gene sequence: CDR1 SGHRS, CDR2 YFSETQ.

This clonotype was found many times. The chain couples TRBV12-3 or TRBV12-4 to TRBJ1-5, with TRBD1 matching 7 bases. Trimming cost V 6 bases and J 3 bases; bases outside gene matches: 8. This CDR3 has 15 amino acids. The CDR3, as DNA: TGTGCCAGCAGGGCCGGGACAGCCTCCAATCAGCCCCAGCATTTT. This encodes CASRAGTASNQPQHF.

This clonotype has at least ten counts. The V and J genes are TRBV7-2 and TRBJ2-2; D not certain. CDR3 length: 15 amino acids. Germline loops: CDR1 SGHTA, CDR2 FQGNSA. Trimming left V 1 base short and J 1 base short, with 7 bases between. CDR3: CASSLGVENTGELFF. The DNA of the CDR3 is TGTGCCAGCAGCTTAGGCGTCGAGAACACCGGGGAGCTGTTTTTT.

Ten or more counts support this clonotype. The V call is TRBV29-1, the J call TRBJ1-3; no clear D gene. V was cut by 6 bases and J by 1 base, with 7 bases left in between. This CDR3 is built from 12 residues. Germline V gene sequence: CDR1 SQVTM, CDR2 ANQGSEA. This CDR3 reads CSVGWSGNTIYF. Here the CDR3 DNA reads TGCAGCGTCGGATGGTCTGGAAACACCATATATTTT.

J is TRBJ1-1 and V is TRBV11-2; no firm D call. The V end lost 6 bases, the J end lost 6 bases, and 14 bases lay between the germline ends. This CDR3 comprises 13 residues. The germline CDR1 and CDR2 sequences are SGHAT and FQNNGV. DNA of the CDR3: TGTGCCAGCAGTCCTGGCCTGGTGGCTGAAGCTTTCTTT. This sequence encodes CASSPGLVAEAFF.